Following are 10 T cell receptor beta chains from one sample sequenced in a study of cytotoxic CD8 clonotypes in ibrutinib-treated CLL. Clones were read by immunoSEQ multiplex PCR, and TCRdb kept only the in-frame ones, dropping some. The sample has a few hundred thousand clones, around three quarters seen once. The specimen comprised PBMCs, sampled after 24 months of ibrutinib treatment. Every receptor here comes from a human donor with chronic lymphocytic leukemia.

V usage is TRBV7-9 and J usage is TRBJ2-5; no reliable D call. CDR3 length: 13 residues. V lost 5 bases and J 5 bases, leaving 12 bases between the germline ends. Germline V lookup: CDR1 SEHNR, CDR2 FQNEAQ (reference sequence). CDR3 nucleotide sequence: TGTGCCAGCAGCCCCGACCTGGGGGAGACCCAGTACTTC. Amino acid sequence: CASSPDLGETQYF.

The chain has TRBV2 and TRBJ2-7, with 9 bases matching TRBD1. Germline loops: CDR1 SNHLY, CDR2 FYNNEI. Trimming at V came to 6 bases and at J to 2 bases, leaving 11 bases not matched to a gene. The CDR3 spans 16 residues. This CDR3 reads CASSATGTGSPYEQYF. CDR3 coding DNA: TGTGCCAGCAGCGCCACCGGGACAGGGTCCCCCTACGAGCAGTACTTC. Based on the CDR3 plus reference TRBV2 and TRBJ2-7, the full variable domain is EPEVTQTPSHQVTQMGQEVILRCVPISNHLYFYWYRQILGQKVEFLVSFYNNEISEKSEIFDDQFSVERPDGSNFTLKIRSTKLEDSAMYFCASSATGTGSPYEQYFGPGTRLTVT.

This rearrangement joins TRBV27 to TRBJ2-7; D is undetermined. The CDR3 runs 11 residues. V shed 6 bases and J shed 3 bases, with 6 bases lying between them. Germline-derived CDR1 and CDR2 are MNHEY and SMNVEV (reference sequence). The CDR3 loop is CASSTHYEQYF. The CDR3 bases are TGTGCCAGCAGCACACACTACGAGCAGTACTTC.

There are a few counts of this clone. The V call is TRBV11-2, the J call TRBJ1-2; weak D call: TRBD1 (6 bases). The V end lost 5 bases, the J end lost 6 bases, and 19 bases lay between the germline ends. Germline V gene lookup returns CDR1 SGHAT and CDR2 FQNNGV. This CDR3 region has 15 residues. The CDR3: CASSTPTGIGNGYTF. The CDR3 DNA follows: TGTGCCAGCAGCACCCCGACAGGTATAGGAAATGGCTACACCTTC.

The CDR3 DNA is TGCGCCAGCAGCCAAAGACCGTTGCAGGTTAACTCTGGGGCCAACGTCCTGACTTTC. It specifies CASSQRPLQVNSGANVLTF. J is TRBJ2-6 and V is TRBV4-3; D is unresolved. Germline-derived CDR1 and CDR2 are LGHNA and YSLEER. The CDR3 spans 19 residues. V lost 2 bases to trimming and J lost 0 bases, with 17 bases between them.

This chain joins TRBV5-1 and TRBJ2-7; weak D call: TRBD1 (5 bases). From germline, CDR1 is SGHRS and CDR2 YFSETQ. There are 15 residues in the CDR3. V dropped 5 bases and J dropped 1 base, with 16 bases sitting between them. CDR3 nucleotide sequence: TGCGCCAGCAGTCGAGGAACAGGCCTATCCTACGAGCAGTACTTC. Protein: CASSRGTGLSYEQYF.

The chain links TRBV4-1 to TRBJ1-1; D unresolved. V lost 3 bases to trimming and J lost 2 bases, with 7 bases between them. The CDR3 runs to 13 residues. The germline V gene encodes CDR1 MGHRA and CDR2 YSYEKL. CDR3 sequence (DNA): TGCGCCAGCAGCCAGGGCAGTAACACTGAAGCTTTCTTT. Its translation: CASSQGSNTEAFF.

The CDR3 region is CASSLIGQQNSNQPQHF. The CDR3 DNA sequence: TGTGCCAGCAGTTTGATCGGACAGCAAAATAGCAATCAGCCCCAGCATTTT. The chain combines TRBV27 with TRBJ1-5; possible D gene TRBD1, 6 bases. V was shortened by 3 bases and J by 0 bases, with 15 bases between the two germline ends. Germline V gene data show CDR1 as MNHEY and CDR2 as SMNVEV (reference sequence). The CDR3 is made up of 17 amino acids.

The chain has TRBV20-1 and TRBJ2-4, with TRBD1 matching over 7 bases. Germline loops: CDR1 DFQATT, CDR2 SNEGSKA (reference sequence). The CDR3 has 10 residues. The trim removed 5 bases at V and 11 bases at J, leaving 3 bases unmatched. For the CDR3, the DNA is TGCAGTGCTTGGGGGACAGTTCAGTACTTC. The encoded protein is CSAWGTVQYF.

This rearrangement joins TRBV20-1 to TRBJ1-1; D unresolved. The CDR3 is 11 residues long. The V end lost 6 bases, the J end lost 5 bases, and 10 bases lay between the germline ends. Germline CDR1 DFQATT, CDR2 SNEGSKA (reference sequence). The CDR3 nucleotides are TGCAGTGCCTCCCGTGGGACTGAAGCTTTCTTT. This encodes CSASRGTEAFF.